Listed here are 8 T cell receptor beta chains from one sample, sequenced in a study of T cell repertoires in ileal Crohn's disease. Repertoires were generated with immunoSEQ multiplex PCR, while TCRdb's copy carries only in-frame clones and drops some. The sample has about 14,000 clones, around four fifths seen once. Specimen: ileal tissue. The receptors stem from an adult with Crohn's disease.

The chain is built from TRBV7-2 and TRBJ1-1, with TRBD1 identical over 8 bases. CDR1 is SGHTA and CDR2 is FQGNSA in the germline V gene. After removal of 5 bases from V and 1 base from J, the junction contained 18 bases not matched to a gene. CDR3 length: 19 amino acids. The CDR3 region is CASSPDRLDRAFRNTEAFF. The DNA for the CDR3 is TGTGCCAGCAGCCCCGACCGACTGGACAGGGCGTTTAGGAACACTGAAGCTTTCTTT.

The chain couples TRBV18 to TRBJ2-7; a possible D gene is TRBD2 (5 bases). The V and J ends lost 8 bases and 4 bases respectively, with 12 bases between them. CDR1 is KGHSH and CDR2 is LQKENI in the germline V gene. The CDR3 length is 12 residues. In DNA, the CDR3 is TGTGCCAGCCACGGACGGGATTACGAGCAGTACTTC. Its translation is CASHGRDYEQYF.

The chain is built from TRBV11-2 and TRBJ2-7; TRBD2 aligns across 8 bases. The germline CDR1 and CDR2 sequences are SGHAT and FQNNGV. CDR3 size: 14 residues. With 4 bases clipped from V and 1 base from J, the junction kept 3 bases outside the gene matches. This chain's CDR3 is CASSSGGDSYEQYF. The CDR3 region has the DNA TGTGCCAGCAGCTCGGGAGGGGATTCCTACGAGCAGTACTTC.

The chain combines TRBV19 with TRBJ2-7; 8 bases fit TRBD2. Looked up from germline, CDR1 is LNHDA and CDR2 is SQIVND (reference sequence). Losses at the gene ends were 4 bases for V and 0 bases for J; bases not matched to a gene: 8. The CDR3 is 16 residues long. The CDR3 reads CASSRPTSGFSYEQYF. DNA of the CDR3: TGTGCCAGTAGTAGACCAACTAGCGGATTCTCCTACGAGCAGTACTTC.

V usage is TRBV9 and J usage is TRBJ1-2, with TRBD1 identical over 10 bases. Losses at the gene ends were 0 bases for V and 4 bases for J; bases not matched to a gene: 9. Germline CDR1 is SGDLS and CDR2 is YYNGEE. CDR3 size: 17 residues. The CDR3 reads CASSVADRGILSYGYTF. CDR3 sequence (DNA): TGTGCCAGCAGCGTAGCGGACAGGGGGATCCTGAGCTATGGCTACACCTTC.

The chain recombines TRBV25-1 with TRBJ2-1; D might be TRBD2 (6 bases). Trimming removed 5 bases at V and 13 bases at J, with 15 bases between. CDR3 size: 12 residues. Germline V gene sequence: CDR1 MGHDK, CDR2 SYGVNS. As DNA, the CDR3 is TGTGCCAGCAGTCCCCCGGGACTTCTTCAGTTCTTC. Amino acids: CASSPPGLLQFF.

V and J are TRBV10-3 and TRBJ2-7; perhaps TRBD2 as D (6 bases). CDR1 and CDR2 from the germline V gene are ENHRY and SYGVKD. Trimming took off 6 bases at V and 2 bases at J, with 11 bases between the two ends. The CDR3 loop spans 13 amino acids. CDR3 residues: CAIRRDGAYEQYF. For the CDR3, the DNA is TGTGCCATCAGGCGGGACGGTGCCTACGAGCAGTACTTC.

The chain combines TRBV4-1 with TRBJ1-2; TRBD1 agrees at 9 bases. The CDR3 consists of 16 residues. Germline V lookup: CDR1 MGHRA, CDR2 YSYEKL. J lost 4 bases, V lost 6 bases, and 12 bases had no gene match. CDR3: CASSFAQGAGSYGYTF. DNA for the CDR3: TGCGCCAGCAGTTTTGCACAGGGGGCGGGGAGCTATGGCTACACCTTC.